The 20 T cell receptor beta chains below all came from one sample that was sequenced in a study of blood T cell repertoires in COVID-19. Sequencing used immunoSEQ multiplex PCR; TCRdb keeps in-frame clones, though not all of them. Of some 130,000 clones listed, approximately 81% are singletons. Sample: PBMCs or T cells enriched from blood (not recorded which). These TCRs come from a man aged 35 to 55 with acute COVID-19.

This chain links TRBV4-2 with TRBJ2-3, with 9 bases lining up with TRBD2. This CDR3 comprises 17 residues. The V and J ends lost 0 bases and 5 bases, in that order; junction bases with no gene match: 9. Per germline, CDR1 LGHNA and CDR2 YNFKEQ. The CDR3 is CASSQDLGGRAEDTQYF. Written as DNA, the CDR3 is TGTGCCAGCAGCCAAGATCTCGGCGGGAGGGCCGAAGATACGCAGTATTTT.

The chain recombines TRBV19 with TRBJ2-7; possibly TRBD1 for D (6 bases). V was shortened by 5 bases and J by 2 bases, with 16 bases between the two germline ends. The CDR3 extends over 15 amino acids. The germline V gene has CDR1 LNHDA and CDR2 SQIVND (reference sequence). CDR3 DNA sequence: TGTGCCAGTAGTTCACAGGGCTGGGGTACCTACGAGCAGTACTTC. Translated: CASSSQGWGTYEQYF.

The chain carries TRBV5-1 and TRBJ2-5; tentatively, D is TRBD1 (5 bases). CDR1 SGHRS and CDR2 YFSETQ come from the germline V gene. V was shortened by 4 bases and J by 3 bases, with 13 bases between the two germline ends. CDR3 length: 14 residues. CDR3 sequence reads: CASSPNGAEETQYF. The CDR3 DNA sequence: TGCGCCAGCAGCCCGAATGGGGCAGAAGAGACCCAGTACTTC.

Written as DNA, the CDR3 is TGCGCCAGCAGCCGGGACAGGATACAAGAGACCCAGTACTTC. Translation gives CASSRDRIQETQYF. The chain joins TRBV10-1 to TRBJ2-5; 8 bases are shared with TRBD1. With V trimmed by 6 bases and J by 2 bases, 5 bases remained unmatched. The CDR3 covers 14 residues. CDR1 and CDR2 (germline): WNHNN, SYGVQD (reference sequence).

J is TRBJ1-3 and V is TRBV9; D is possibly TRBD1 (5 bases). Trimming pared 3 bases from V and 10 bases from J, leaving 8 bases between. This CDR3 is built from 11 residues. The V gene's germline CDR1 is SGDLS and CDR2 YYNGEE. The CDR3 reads CASSGRGTIYF. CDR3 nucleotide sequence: TGTGCCAGCAGCGGAAGGGGAACCATATATTTT.

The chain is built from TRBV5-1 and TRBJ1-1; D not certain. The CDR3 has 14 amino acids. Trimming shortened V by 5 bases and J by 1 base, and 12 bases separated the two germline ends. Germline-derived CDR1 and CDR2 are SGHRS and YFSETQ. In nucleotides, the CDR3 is TGCGCCAGCAGTTCCTATACTACGAACACTGAAGCTTTCTTT. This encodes CASSSYTTNTEAFF.

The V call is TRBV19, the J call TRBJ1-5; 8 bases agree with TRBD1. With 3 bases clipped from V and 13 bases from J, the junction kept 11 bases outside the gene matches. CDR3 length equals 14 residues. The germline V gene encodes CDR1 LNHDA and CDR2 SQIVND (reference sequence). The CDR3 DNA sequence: TGTGCCAGTAGTATTACGGACAGGGTTCCCCCACAGCATTTT. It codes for CASSITDRVPPQHF.

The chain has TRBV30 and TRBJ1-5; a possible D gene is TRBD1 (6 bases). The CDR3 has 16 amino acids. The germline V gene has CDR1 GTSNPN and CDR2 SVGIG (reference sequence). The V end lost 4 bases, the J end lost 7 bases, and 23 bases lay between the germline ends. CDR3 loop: CAWNPSGGGLGQPQHF. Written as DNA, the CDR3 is TGTGCCTGGAATCCCTCGGGAGGGGGGTTAGGACAGCCCCAGCATTTT.

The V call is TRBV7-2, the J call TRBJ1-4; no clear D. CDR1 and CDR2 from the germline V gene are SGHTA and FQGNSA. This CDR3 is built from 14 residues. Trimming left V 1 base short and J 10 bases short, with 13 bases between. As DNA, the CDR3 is TGTGCCAGCAGCTTAGGGAGCGGCGGCGGAAAACTGTTTTTT. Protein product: CASSLGSGGGKLFF.

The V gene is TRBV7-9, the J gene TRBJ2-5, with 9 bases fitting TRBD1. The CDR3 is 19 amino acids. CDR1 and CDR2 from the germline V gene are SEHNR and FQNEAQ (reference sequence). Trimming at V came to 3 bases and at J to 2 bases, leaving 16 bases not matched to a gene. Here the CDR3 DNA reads TGTGCCAGCAGCTTTGGAAGGGTAGGACGGGACAGGGAGCAAGAGACCCAGTACTTC. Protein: CASSFGRVGRDREQETQYF. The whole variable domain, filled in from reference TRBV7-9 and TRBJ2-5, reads DTGVSQNPRHKITKRGQNVTFRCDPISEHNRLYWYRQTLGQGPEFLTYFQNEAQLEKSRLLSDRFSAERPKGSFSTLEIQRTEQGDSAMYLCASSFGRVGRDREQETQYFGPGTRLLVL.

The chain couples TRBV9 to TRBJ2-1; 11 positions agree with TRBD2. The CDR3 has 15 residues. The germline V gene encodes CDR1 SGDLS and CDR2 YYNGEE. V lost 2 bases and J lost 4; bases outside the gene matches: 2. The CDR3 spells CASSVTSGIYNEQFF. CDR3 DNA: TGTGCCAGCAGCGTGACTAGCGGGATTTACAATGAGCAGTTCTTC.

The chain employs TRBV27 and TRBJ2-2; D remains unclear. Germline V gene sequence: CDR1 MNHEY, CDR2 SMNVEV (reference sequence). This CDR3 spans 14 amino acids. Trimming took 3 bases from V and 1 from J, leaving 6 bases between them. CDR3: CASSLEMNTGELFF. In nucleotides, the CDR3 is TGTGCCAGCAGTTTGGAGATGAACACCGGGGAGCTGTTTTTT.

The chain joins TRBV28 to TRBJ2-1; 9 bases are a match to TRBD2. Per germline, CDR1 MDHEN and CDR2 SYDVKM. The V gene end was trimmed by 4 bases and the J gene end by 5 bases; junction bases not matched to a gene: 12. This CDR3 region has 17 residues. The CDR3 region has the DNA TGTGCCAGCAGTTCTCCTGGGGGAGCGGGGGGTCACAATGAGCAGTTCTTC. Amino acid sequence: CASSSPGGAGGHNEQFF.

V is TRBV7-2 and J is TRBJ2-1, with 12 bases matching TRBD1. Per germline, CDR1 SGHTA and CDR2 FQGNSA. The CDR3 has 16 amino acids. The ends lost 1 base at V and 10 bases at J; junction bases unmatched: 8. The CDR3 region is CASSLGGTGGEVEQFF. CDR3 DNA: TGTGCCAGCAGCTTAGGGGGGACAGGGGGCGAGGTGGAGCAGTTCTTC.

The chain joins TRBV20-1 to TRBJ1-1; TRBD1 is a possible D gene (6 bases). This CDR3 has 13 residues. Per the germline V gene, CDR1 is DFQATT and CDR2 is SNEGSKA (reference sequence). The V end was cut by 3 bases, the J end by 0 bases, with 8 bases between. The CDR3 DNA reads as TGCAGTGCTAGTGGACAGTTGAACACTGAAGCTTTCTTT. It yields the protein CSASGQLNTEAFF.

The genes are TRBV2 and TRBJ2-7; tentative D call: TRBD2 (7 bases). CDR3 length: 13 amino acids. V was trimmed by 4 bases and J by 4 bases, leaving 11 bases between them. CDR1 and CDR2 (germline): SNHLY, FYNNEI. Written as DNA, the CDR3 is TGTGCCAGCAGTGGGGGGGGCGGTTACGAGCAGTACTTC. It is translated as CASSGGGGYEQYF.

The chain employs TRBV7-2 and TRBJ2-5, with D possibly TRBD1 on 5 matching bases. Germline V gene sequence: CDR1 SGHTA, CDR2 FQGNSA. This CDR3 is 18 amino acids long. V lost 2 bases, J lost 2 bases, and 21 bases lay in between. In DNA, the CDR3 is TGTGCCAGCAGCTTAATTAGGTCAGGCCCCAGGGATCAAGAGACCCAGTACTTC. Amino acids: CASSLIRSGPRDQETQYF.

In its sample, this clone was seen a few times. The DNA for the CDR3 is TGTGCCAGCAGCCTAGCCATAAGCGGGGGTGGAGAGACCCAGTACTTC. It is translated as CASSLAISGGGETQYF. The V gene is TRBV4-2, the J gene TRBJ2-5, with 8 nucleotides matching TRBD2. The germline gives CDR1 LGHNA, CDR2 YNFKEQ. With V trimmed by 4 bases and J by 4 bases, 11 bases remained unmatched. This CDR3 region has 16 residues.

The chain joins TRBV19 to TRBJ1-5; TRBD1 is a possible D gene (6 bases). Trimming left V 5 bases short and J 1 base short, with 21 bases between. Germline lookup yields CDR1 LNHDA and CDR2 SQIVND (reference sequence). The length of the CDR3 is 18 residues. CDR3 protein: CASSPTSGTKGSNQPQHF. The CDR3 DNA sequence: TGTGCCAGTAGTCCCACGTCCGGGACAAAGGGAAGCAATCAGCCCCAGCATTTT.

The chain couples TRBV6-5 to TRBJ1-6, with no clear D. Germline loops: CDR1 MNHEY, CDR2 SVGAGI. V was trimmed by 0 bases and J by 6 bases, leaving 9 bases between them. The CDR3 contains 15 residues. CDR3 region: CASSYSEGGNSPLHF. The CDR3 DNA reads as TGTGCCAGCAGTTACTCGGAGGGCGGTAATTCACCCCTCCACTTT.